The rows below give T cell receptor beta chains drawn from one sample of a study of control samples from healthy donors and cancer patients. Clones were sequenced by immunoSEQ multiplex PCR, and TCRdb holds only the in-frame ones, with some missing. The sample has approximately 130,000 clones, around 90% seen once. The material sequenced was blood. Receptors were obtained from a man aged 35 to 55 in good health. The CDR3 runs from the conserved cysteine through the conserved F or W. The D gene is left open where the match is weak. Size values are once, few and many counts, or a class for expanded clones, and some rows have none.

>-|TRBD1|TRBV5-6|TRBJ1-3
TGTGCCAGCAGCTTGCGAGGGGGCCGGTCTGGAAACACCATATATTTT
CASSLRGGRSGNTIYF
>-|-|TRBV19|TRBJ1-2
TGTGCCAGTAGAATCCGAGGGGACTATGGCTACACCTTC
CASRIRGDYGYTF
>-|-|TRBV12-3/TRBV12-4|TRBJ2-3
TGTGCCAGCAGTTTTACAGATACGCAGTATTTT
CASSFTDTQYF
>-|TRBD1|TRBV6-2/TRBV6-3|TRBJ1-1
TGTGCCAGCAGTTACGATACAGGGGTCTCTTATCGGGCGGACACTGAAGCTTTCTTT
CASSYDTGVSYRADTEAFF
>-|TRBD1|TRBV6-5|TRBJ2-1
TGTGCCAGTAGGTGGGACAGGGAATACAATGAGCAGTTCTTC
CASRWDREYNEQFF
>-|-|TRBV6-2/TRBV6-3|TRBJ1-2
TGTGCCAGCAGTTATATTAGTGGCATCAACTATGGCTACACCTTC
CASSYISGINYGYTF
>-|-|TRBV3-1/TRBV3-2|TRBJ1-3
TGTGCCAGCAGCCCTTTGGATGGAAACACCATATATTTT
CASSPLDGNTIYF
>-|TRBD1|TRBV10-3|TRBJ1-1
TGTGCCATCAGAACCATACAGGGGAAGTATACTGAAGCTTTCTTT
CAIRTIQGKYTEAFF
>-|TRBD2|TRBV2|TRBJ2-1
TGTGCCAGCAGTGAAGGGGTCCTAGCGGGTTCCTACAATGAGCAGTTCTTC
CASSEGVLAGSYNEQFF
>-|-|TRBV6-5|TRBJ1-6
TGTGCCACTAGGGGGTCAGGGCCTCTGGTGCCACCCCTCCACTTT
CATRGSGPLVPPLHF
>-|-|TRBV7-3|TRBJ2-3
TGTGCCAGCAGCCCCCCCTCCCAAACAGATACGCAGTATTTT
CASSPPSQTDTQYF
>once|-|TRBV27|TRBJ2-3
TGTGCCAGCAGTTTATCAGGAGATACGCAGTATTTT
CASSLSGDTQYF
>-|-|TRBV21-1|TRBJ2-5
TGTGCCAGCAGCAAAGGGACTAGCGGGTGGAGAGAGACCCAGTACTTC
CASSKGTSGWRETQYF
>-|-|TRBV25-1|TRBJ2-5
TGTGCCAGCAGTGAGGGCGGACCGTACCAAGAGACCCAGTACTTC
CASSEGGPYQETQYF
>-|TRBD2|TRBV5-1|TRBJ2-5
TGCGCCAGCAGCCCTCCGTACGCTCGGGGGGGGCAAGAGACCCAGTACTTC
CASSPPYARGGQETQYF
>-|-|TRBV29-1|TRBJ1-1
TGCAGCGTTGAAGATCGACCTAACACTGAAGCTTTCTTT
CSVEDRPNTEAFF
>-|-|TRBV12-3/TRBV12-4|TRBJ1-2
TGTGCCATTCAGGGGAACTATGGCCACACCTTC
CAIQGNYGHTF
>once|-|TRBV11-3|TRBJ2-2
TGTGCCAGCAGCTTAGATTTTCGACAGGGAGGGACCGGGGAGCTGTTTTTT
CASSLDFRQGGTGELFF
>few|-|TRBV9|TRBJ1-3
TGTGCCAGCAGCGTAACGGCCATCTCTGGAAACACCATATATTTT
CASSVTAISGNTIYF
>-|TRBD2|TRBV9|TRBJ2-5
TGTGCCAGCAGCGTATTAGCGGGGGGCCGAGAGACCCAGTACTTC
CASSVLAGGRETQYF